This T cell receptor beta chain was identified in a study of post-analysis software for immune sequencing data. TCR beta cDNA libraries included unique molecular identifiers. Input of about 0.9 to 10 million T cells yielded roughly 530,000 cDNA molecules. Using its own MiXCR run on the PCR reads, TCRdb lists one record per CDR3 protein. Here the sample spans about 460,000 distinct CDR3 sequences, less than 45% being singletons. Note on this clonotype: Its specificity is unknown. At one end the junction does not follow the germline gene, possibly because of a read error.

The CDR3 covers 14 residues. Germline V CDR1 and CDR2: MNHNS, SASEGT. Study-wide findings and caveats: Comparison of patients with controls showed about 5 TRBV segments more frequent in patients, TRBV5-6, TRBV5-1 and TRBV20-1 among them. For normalized Chao1 diversity, multiple sclerosis patients scored significantly lower than controls did.

This sequence joins TRBV6-1 and TRBJ1-2, with 7 bases lining up with TRBD1. The clonotype was recovered from a girl aged 5 to 17 with multiple sclerosis. Material: blood. The chain's CDR3 is CASSHRQGVLGYAF. CDR3 sequence (DNA): TGTGCCAGCAGTCATCGACAGGGCGTGCTGGGCTACGCCTTC.